This T cell receptor (beta chain) was recovered during a study of beta chain features in type 1 diabetes. Study overall: Cell yields, age and gender were similar between patients and healthy donors.

Germline V gene lookup returns CDR1 LNHNV and CDR2 YYDKDF (reference sequence). The CDR3 contains 15 residues. The V gene lost 2 bases and the J gene lost 5 bases, with 13 bases spanning the gap. The sequenced template was cDNA made from the entire isolated RNA. Clones were read by immunoSEQ multiplex PCR, and TCRdb kept only the in-frame ones, dropping some. The repertoire includes roughly 250,000 clones, roughly 20% of them detected once, and more than 0.025% sits in the top ten. To note about this clone: Its antigen is not known.

Findings and limits, study-wide: In all four CD4+ subsets, TCRB CDR3 length was significantly, moderately reduced in type 1 diabetes.

The TCR comes from a woman between 40 and 55 years old with type 1 diabetes. The sample consisted of naive CD4+ T cells from blood. The chain joins TRBV15 to TRBJ1-5; the D is unclear. The CDR3 reads CATSRTPTADQPQHF. In DNA form, the CDR3 reads TGTGCCACCAGCAGAACCCCTACCGCGGATCAGCCCCAGCATTTT. The full variable domain, completed using reference TRBV15 and TRBJ1-5, is DAMVIQNPRYQVTQFGKPVTLSCSQTLNHNVMYWYQQKSSQAPKLLFHYYDKDFNNEADTPDNFQSRRPNTSFCFLDIRSPGLGDTAMYLCATSRTPTADQPQHFGDGTRLSIL.